Following are 2 T cell receptor beta chains from one sample sequenced in a study of PD-L1 blockade in urothelial cancer. Profiled with immunoSEQ multiplex PCR; TCRdb holds only in-frame clones, not every one. The data contain approximately 46,000 clones, approximately 80% of them singletons. Sequenced here: PBMCs, sampled around atezolizumab (anti-PD-L1) treatment. These TCRs come from a man in his 70s with urothelial cancer.

In DNA form, the CDR3 reads TGTGCCAGCAGTGAGACAGGGGCTGTCGACACTGAAGCTTTCTTT. This translates into CASSETGAVDTEAFF. The chain couples TRBV6-1 to TRBJ1-1; 8 bases agree with TRBD1. CDR3 length: 15 amino acids. From germline, CDR1 is MNHNS and CDR2 SASEGT. V dropped 3 bases and J dropped 3; count of bases not matched to a gene: 6.

The chain uses TRBV7-3 and TRBJ2-1, with 8 nucleotides matching TRBD2. The CDR3 runs to 17 residues. The V gene's germline CDR1 is SGHTA and CDR2 FQGTGA. V lost 3 bases, J lost 2 bases, and 9 bases stayed unmatched. The DNA for the CDR3 is TGTGCCAGCAGCTTGCCCCCCGACGGGAGGGCCTACAATGAGCAGTTCTTC. Translation gives CASSLPPDGRAYNEQFF.